This T cell receptor beta chain was observed in a study of T-cell reconstitution after alpha-beta-depleted transplantation in children. CDR1 MNHEY and CDR2 SMNVEV come from the germline V gene (reference sequence). There are 15 residues in the CDR3. Unique molecular identifiers were incorporated when the TCRbeta library was constructed. TCRdb reprocessed the PCR reads via MiXCR and lists one record per CDR3 protein. The table shows 5,500 to 7,000 distinct CDR3 sequences, with roughly 10% occurring only once. The sample here was PBMCs, mostly from graft donor cells, taken 180 days after TCRalphabeta/CD19-depleted stem cell transplant. This chain connects TRBV27 to TRBJ2-1; D not certain. The clonotype was recovered from a child younger than two who had a stem cell transplant for acute myeloid leukemia, so the T cells may come from the graft donor. CDR3 bases: TGTGGCACCATTTATCCCACGGGTCGATACAATGAGCAGTTCTTC. Protein sequence: CGTIYPTGRYNEQFF.